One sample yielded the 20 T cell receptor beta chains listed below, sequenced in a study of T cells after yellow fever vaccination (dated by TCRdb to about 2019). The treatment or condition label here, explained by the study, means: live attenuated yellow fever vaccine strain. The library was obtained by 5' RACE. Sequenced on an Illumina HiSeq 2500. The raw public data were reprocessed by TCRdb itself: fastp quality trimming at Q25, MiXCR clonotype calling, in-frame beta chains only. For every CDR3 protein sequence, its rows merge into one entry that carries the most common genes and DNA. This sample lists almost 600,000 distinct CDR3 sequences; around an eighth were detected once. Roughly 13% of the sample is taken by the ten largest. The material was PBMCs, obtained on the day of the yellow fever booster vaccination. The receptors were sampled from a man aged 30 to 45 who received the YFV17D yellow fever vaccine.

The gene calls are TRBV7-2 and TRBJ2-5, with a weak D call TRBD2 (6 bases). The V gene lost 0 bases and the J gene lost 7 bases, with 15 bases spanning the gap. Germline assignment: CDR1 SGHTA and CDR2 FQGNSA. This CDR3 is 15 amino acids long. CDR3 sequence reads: CASSLAHGGEWTQYF. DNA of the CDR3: TGTGCCAGCAGCTTAGCGCACGGGGGAGAGTGGACCCAGTACTTC.

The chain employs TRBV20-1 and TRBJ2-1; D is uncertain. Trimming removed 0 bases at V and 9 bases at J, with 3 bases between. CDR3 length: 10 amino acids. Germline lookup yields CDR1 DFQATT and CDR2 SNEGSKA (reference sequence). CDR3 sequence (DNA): TGCAGTGCTAGAGATCTTGAGCAGTTCTTC. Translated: CSARDLEQFF.

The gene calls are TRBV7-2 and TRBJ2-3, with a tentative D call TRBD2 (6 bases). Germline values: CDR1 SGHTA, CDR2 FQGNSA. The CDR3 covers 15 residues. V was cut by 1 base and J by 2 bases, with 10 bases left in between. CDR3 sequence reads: CASSLDLAHTDTQYF. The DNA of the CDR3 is TGTGCCAGCAGCTTAGATCTAGCGCACACAGATACGCAGTATTTT.

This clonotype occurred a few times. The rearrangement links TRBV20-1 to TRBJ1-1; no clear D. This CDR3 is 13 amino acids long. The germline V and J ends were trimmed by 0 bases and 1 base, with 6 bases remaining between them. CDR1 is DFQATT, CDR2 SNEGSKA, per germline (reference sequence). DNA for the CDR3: TGCAGTGCTAGAGATATACAGAACACTGAAGCTTTCTTT. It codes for CSARDIQNTEAFF.

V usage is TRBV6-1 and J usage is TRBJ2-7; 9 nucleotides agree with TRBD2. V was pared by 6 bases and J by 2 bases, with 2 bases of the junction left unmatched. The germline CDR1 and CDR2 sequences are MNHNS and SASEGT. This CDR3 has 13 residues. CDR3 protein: CASRSSGAYEQYF. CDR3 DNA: TGTGCCAGCAGGTCTAGCGGGGCCTACGAGCAGTACTTC.

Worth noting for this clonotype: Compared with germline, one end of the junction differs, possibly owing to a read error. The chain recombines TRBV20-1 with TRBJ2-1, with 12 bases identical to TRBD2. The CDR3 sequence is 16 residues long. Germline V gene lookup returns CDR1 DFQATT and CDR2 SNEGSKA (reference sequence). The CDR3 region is CCARLAGGPTGNEQFF. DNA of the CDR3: TGCTGTGCTAGGCTAGCGGGAGGGCCGACGGGAAATGAGCAGTTCTTC.

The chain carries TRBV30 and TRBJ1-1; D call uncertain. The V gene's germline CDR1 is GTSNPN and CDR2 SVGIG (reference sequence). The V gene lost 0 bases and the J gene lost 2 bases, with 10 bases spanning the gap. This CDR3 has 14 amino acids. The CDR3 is CAWSVGRTNTEAFF. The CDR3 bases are TGTGCCTGGAGTGTGGGCAGAACAAACACTGAAGCTTTCTTT.

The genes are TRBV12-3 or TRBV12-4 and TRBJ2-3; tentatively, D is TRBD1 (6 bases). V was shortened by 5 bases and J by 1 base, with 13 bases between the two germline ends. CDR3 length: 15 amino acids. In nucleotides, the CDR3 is TGTGCCAGCAGTACCGGACAGACAGGCACAGATACGCAGTATTTT. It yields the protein CASSTGQTGTDTQYF.

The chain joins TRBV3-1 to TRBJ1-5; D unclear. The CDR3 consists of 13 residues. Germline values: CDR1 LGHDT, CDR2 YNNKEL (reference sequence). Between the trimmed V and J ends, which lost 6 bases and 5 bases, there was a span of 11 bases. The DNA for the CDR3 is TGTGCCAGCAGTCGCCTCGGAGATCAGCCCCAGCATTTT. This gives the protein CASSRLGDQPQHF.

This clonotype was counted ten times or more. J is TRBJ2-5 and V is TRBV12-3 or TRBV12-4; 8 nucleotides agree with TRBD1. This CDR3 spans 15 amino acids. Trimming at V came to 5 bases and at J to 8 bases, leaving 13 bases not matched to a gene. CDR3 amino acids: CASSRQDRGVGTQYF. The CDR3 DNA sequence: TGTGCCAGCAGTCGGCAAGACAGGGGAGTAGGAACCCAGTACTTC.

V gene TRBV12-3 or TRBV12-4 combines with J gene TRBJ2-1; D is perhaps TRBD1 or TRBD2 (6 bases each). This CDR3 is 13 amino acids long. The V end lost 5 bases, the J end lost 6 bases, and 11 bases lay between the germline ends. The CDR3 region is CASSPWGANEQFF. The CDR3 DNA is TGTGCCAGCAGTCCCTGGGGGGCCAATGAGCAGTTCTTC.

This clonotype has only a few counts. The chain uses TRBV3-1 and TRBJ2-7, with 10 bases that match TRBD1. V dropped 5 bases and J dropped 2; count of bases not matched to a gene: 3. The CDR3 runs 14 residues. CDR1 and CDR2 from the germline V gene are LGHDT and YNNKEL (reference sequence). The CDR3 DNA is TGTGCCAGCAGCAAGGACAGGGGGACCTACGAGCAGTACTTC. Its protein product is CASSKDRGTYEQYF.

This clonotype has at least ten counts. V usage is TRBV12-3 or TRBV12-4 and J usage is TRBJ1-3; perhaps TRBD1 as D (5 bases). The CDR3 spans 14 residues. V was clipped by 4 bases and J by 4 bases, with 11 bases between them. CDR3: CASSSPGSGNTIYF. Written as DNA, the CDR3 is TGTGCCAGCAGTTCCCCAGGGAGCGGAAACACCATATATTTT.

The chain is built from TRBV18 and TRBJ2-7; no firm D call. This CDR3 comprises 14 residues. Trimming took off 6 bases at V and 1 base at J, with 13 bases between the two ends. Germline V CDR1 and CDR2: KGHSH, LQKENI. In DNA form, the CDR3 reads TGTGCCAGCTCCCGGACGTTGGAATCCTACGAGCAGTACTTC. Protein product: CASSRTLESYEQYF.

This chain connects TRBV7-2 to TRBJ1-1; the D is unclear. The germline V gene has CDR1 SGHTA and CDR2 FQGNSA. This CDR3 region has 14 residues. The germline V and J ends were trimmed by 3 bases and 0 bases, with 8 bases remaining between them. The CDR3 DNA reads TGTGCCAGCAGCTTTAGAAGAATGAACACTGAAGCTTTCTTT. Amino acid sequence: CASSFRRMNTEAFF.

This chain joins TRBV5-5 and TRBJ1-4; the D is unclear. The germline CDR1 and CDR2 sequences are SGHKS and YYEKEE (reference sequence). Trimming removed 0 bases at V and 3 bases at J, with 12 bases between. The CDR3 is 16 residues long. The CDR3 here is CASSLAGVRANEKLFF. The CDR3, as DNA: TGTGCCAGCAGCTTGGCCGGGGTGAGGGCTAATGAAAAACTGTTTTTT.

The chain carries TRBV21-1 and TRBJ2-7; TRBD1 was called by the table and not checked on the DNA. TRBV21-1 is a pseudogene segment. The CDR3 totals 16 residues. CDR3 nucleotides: TGTGCCAGCAGCAAAGCTCAGGCAGGGAATCTGGGAGAGCAGTACTTC. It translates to CASSKAQAGNLGEQYF.

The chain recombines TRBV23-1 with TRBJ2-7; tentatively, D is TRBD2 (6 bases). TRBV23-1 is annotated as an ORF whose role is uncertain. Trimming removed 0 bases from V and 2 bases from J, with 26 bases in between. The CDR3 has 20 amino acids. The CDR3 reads CASSQSRNRSASERTYEQYF. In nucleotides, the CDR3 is TGCGCCAGCAGTCAATCTCGCAATCGGTCGGCTAGCGAACGCACCTACGAGCAGTACTTC.

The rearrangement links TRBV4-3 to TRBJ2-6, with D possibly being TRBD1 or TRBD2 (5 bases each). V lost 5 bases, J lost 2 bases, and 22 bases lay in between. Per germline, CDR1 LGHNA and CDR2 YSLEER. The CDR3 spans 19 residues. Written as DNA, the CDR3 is TGCGCCAGCAGCTCGCCCCCGGGGACGGCCCAAGCTGGGGCCAACGTCCTGACTTTC. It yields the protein CASSSPPGTAQAGANVLTF.

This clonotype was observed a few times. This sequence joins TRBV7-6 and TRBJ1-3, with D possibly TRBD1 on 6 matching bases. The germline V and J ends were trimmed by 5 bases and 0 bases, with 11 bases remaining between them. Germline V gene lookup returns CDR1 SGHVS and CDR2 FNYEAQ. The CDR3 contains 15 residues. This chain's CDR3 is CASSQRQASGNTIYF. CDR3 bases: TGTGCCAGCAGCCAACGACAGGCCTCTGGAAACACCATATATTTT.